These 7 T cell receptor beta chains originate from one sample sequenced in a study of cytomegalovirus exposure and HLA in healthy donors. The repertoire was sequenced with immunoSEQ multiplex PCR; TCRdb's copy has only in-frame clones and lacks some. Altogether under 200,000 clones are present, about 86% being singletons, with the ten largest covering 2% to 2.5%. The sequencing input was PBMCs. The source is a woman aged 18-30 years in good health and CMV-seronegative.

The V and J genes are TRBV10-2 and TRBJ2-7; a possible D gene is TRBD2 (7 bases). Germline lookup yields CDR1 WSHSY and CDR2 SAAADI. There are 14 residues in the CDR3. Between the trimmed V and J ends, which lost 4 bases and 1 base, there was a span of 11 bases. In DNA form, the CDR3 reads TGCGCCAGCAGTGGCAGGGGAGGGTCCTACGAGCAGTACTTC. Protein sequence: CASSGRGGSYEQYF.

The V call is TRBV4-1, the J call TRBJ1-2; 8 nucleotides agree with TRBD1. The J segment lost 5 bases and the V segment lost 8 bases, leaving 13 bases of the junction unmatched. Germline values: CDR1 MGHRA, CDR2 YSYEKL. The CDR3 runs 15 residues. As DNA, the CDR3 is TGCGCCAGCCAACCCCTCCTGACAGGGGAATATGGCTACACCTTC. This encodes CASQPLLTGEYGYTF.

The gene calls are TRBV5-1 and TRBJ1-3; TRBD1 aligns across 9 bases. Per germline, CDR1 SGHRS and CDR2 YFSETQ. The CDR3 totals 21 residues. Trimming removed 0 bases from V and 4 bases from J; junction bases left unmatched: 20. The CDR3 region is CASSLGAGQGGIKSGGNTIYF. CDR3 coding DNA: TGCGCCAGCAGCTTGGGCGCGGGACAGGGTGGAATCAAGTCGGGCGGAAACACCATATATTTT.

The J gene is TRBJ2-1, the V gene TRBV6-1; D not resolved. CDR3 length equals 15 residues. Germline CDR1 MNHNS, CDR2 SASEGT. Trimming took 8 bases from V and 0 from J, leaving 14 bases between them. In DNA, the CDR3 is TGTGCCAGCGCTGGCGGCAGCGACTCCTACAATGAGCAGTTCTTC. Protein product: CASAGGSDSYNEQFF.

The chain uses TRBV7-8 and TRBJ2-7; no firm D call. Between the trimmed V and J ends, which lost 5 bases and 0 bases, there was a span of 8 bases. CDR1 is SGHVS and CDR2 is FQNEAQ in the germline V gene. The CDR3 totals 13 residues. CDR3 bases: TGTGCCAGCAGCCGGGTCTTCTCCTACGAGCAGTACTTC. This sequence encodes CASSRVFSYEQYF.

This clone was counted between two and nine times. The rearrangement joins TRBV7-9 to TRBJ1-4, with 7 bases matching TRBD1. The CDR3 is 16 residues long. J gave up 12 bases and V 2 bases, and 15 bases lay outside the gene matches. Germline V CDR1 and CDR2: SEHNR, FQNEAQ (reference sequence). The CDR3 protein is CASSLTRPGQGGQLFF. In DNA, the CDR3 is TGTGCCAGCAGCTTAACTCGTCCAGGGCAGGGGGGTCAACTGTTTTTT.

This chain links TRBV18 with TRBJ2-1; D is unclear. The germline V gene encodes CDR1 KGHSH and CDR2 LQKENI. Trimming removed 3 bases at V and 5 bases at J, with 17 bases between. The CDR3 spans 16 residues. CDR3 residues: CASSPDWYVGHNEQFF. CDR3 in DNA: TGTGCCAGCTCACCCGACTGGTACGTAGGTCACAATGAGCAGTTCTTC.